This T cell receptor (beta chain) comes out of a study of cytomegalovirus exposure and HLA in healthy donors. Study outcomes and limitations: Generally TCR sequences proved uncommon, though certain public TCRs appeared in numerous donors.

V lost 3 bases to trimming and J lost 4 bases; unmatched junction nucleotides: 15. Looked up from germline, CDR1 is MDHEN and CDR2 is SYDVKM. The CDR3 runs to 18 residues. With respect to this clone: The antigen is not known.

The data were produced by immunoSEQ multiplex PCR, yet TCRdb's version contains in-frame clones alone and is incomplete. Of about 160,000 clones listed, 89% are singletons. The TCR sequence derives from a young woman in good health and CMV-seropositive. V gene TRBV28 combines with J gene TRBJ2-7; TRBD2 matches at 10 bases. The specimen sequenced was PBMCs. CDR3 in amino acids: CASSFASASGSGTYEQYF. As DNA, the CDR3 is TGTGCCAGCAGTTTTGCCTCGGCTAGCGGGAGTGGGACTTACGAGCAGTACTTC.